Shown below are 9 T cell receptor beta chains from a single sample sequenced in a study of beta chain features in type 1 diabetes. Expressed TCRB transcripts were sequenced, since all the RNA that had been isolated was reverse transcribed. Here immunoSEQ multiplex PCR was the method, and the copy in TCRdb shows in-frame clones only, minus some. This table holds 200,000 to 250,000 clones, 25% to 30% found once. Source material: central memory CD4+ T cells from blood. All receptors come from a man aged 25 to 40 in good health.

The sample holds a few counts of this clone. The chain uses TRBV15 and TRBJ1-3, with 8 positions matching TRBD1. Per the germline V gene, CDR1 is LNHNV and CDR2 is YYDKDF (reference sequence). This CDR3 contains 15 residues. Losses at the gene ends were 5 bases for V and 4 bases for J; bases not matched to a gene: 7. The CDR3 spells CATSANRGNGNTIYF. The CDR3, as DNA: TGTGCCACCAGCGCGAACAGGGGGAACGGAAACACCATATATTTT. The entire variable domain, with the rest obtained from reference TRBV15 and TRBJ1-3, is as follows: DAMVIQNPRYQVTQFGKPVTLSCSQTLNHNVMYWYQQKSSQAPKLLFHYYDKDFNNEADTPDNFQSRRPNTSFCFLDIRSPGLGDTAMYLCATSANRGNGNTIYFGEGSWLTVV.

This clone was counted only a few times. The V gene is TRBV4-1, the J gene TRBJ2-7; D is unresolved. Trimming pared 4 bases from V and 6 bases from J, leaving 10 bases between. This CDR3 region has 12 residues. Germline V gives CDR1 MGHRA, CDR2 YSYEKL. CDR3 sequence (DNA): TGCGCCAGCAGCCTCCCGGCCTCCGAGCAGTACTTC. Translation gives CASSLPASEQYF.

This clone has at least ten counts. V is TRBV5-1 and J is TRBJ2-7; 9 nucleotides agree with TRBD1. Per germline, CDR1 SGHRS and CDR2 YFSETQ. The CDR3 has 14 residues. V lost 3 bases and J lost 3; bases outside the gene matches: 4. The CDR3 nucleotides read TGCGCCAGCAGCTCGCCGGGACAGGGCTACGAGCAGTACTTC. Translated: CASSSPGQGYEQYF.

The chain has TRBV11-2 and TRBJ2-5; 10 nucleotides match TRBD1. Germline values: CDR1 SGHAT, CDR2 FQNNGV. The CDR3 extends over 15 amino acids. The ends lost 5 bases at V and 7 bases at J; junction bases unmatched: 10. The CDR3 nucleotides read TGTGCCAGCAGCGAGGGGACAGGGGCCCGTTTGACCCAGTACTTC. Its translation is CASSEGTGARLTQYF.

This CDR3 is CASSLVDQKETQYF. The DNA for the CDR3 is TGCGCCAGCAGCTTGGTAGACCAGAAAGAGACCCAGTACTTC. The chain combines TRBV5-1 with TRBJ2-5; D remains ambiguous. V was trimmed by 0 bases and J by 3 bases, leaving 9 bases between them. CDR3 length: 14 amino acids. Germline CDR1 reads SGHRS; CDR2 reads YFSETQ.

Only a few counts were recorded for this clone. The rearrangement uses TRBV11-2 and TRBJ2-3, with D unresolved. This CDR3 has 15 amino acids. V lost 1 base and J 3 bases, leaving 11 bases between the germline ends. Germline CDR1 reads SGHAT; CDR2 reads FQNNGV. The CDR3 DNA follows: TGTGCCAGCAGCTTAGTTGCAAGGGTTACAGATACGCAGTATTTT. It codes for CASSLVARVTDTQYF.

Only a few counts were recorded for this clone. This rearrangement joins TRBV2 to TRBJ2-1, with D unresolved. Between the trimmed V and J ends, which lost 6 bases and 7 bases, there was a span of 10 bases. CDR3 length: 12 residues. From germline, CDR1 is SNHLY and CDR2 FYNNEI. CDR3 nucleotide sequence: TGTGCCAGCAGGAAGGAAGCGAATGAGCAGTTCTTC. This translates into CASRKEANEQFF.

This sequence joins TRBV21-1 and TRBJ2-5; TRBD2, the table's D call, was not compared with the DNA. TRBV21-1 has pseudogene status. The CDR3 is 11 residues long. In nucleotides, the CDR3 is TGTTGGGAGTTAGGTCAAGAGACCCAGTACTTC. This gives the protein CWELGQETQYF.

CDR3 sequence: CASSFRVSYEQYF. CDR3 sequence (DNA): TGTGCCAGCAGTTTCAGGGTCTCCTACGAGCAGTACTTC. The rearrangement joins TRBV28 to TRBJ2-7, with D possibly TRBD1 on 5 matching bases. There are 13 residues in the CDR3. Germline loops: CDR1 MDHEN, CDR2 SYDVKM. V shed 3 bases and J shed 0 bases, with 6 bases lying between them.